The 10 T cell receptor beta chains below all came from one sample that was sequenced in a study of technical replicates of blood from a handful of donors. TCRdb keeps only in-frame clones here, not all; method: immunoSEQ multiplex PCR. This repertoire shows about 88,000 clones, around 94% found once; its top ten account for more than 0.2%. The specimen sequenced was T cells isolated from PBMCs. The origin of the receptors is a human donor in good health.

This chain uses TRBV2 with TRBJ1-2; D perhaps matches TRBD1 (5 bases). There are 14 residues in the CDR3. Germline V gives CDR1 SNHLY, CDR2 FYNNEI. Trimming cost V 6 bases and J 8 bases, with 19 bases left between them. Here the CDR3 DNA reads TGTGCCAGCAGGGTGACCCTCGCGGGGCAAGGCTACACCTTC. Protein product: CASRVTLAGQGYTF.

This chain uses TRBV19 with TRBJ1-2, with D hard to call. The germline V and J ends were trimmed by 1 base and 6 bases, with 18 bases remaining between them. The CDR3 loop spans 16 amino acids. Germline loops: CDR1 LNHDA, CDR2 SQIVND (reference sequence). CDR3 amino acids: CASSIAVGQLVHGYTF. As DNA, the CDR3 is TGTGCCAGTAGTATAGCCGTGGGCCAGCTCGTGCATGGCTACACCTTC.

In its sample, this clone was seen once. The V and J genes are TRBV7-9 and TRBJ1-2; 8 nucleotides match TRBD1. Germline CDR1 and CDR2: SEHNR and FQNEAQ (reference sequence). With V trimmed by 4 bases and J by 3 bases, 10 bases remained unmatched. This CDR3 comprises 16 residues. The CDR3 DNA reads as TGTGCCAGCAGCTGGCCCGCAGACAGGGGTGACTATGGCTACACCTTC. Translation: CASSWPADRGDYGYTF.

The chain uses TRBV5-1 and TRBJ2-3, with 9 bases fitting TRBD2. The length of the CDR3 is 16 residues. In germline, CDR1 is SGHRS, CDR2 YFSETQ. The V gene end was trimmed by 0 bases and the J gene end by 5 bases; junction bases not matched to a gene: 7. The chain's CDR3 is CASSLGAGGRGDTQYF. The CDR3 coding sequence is TGCGCCAGCAGCTTGGGAGCGGGAGGCCGCGGAGATACGCAGTATTTT.

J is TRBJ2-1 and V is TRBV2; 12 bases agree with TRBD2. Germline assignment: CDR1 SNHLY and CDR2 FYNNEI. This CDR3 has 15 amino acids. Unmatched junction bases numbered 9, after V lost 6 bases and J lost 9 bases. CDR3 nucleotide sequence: TGTGCCAGCAGCGTGCTAGCGGGAGGGTTCGGTGAGCAGTTCTTC. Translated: CASSVLAGGFGEQFF.

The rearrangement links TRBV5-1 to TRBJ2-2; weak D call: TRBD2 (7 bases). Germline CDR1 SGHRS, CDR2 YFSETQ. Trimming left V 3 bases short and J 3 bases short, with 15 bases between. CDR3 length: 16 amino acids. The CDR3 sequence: CASSSWGGAYTGELFF. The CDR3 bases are TGCGCCAGCAGCTCCTGGGGGGGCGCATACACCGGGGAGCTGTTTTTT.

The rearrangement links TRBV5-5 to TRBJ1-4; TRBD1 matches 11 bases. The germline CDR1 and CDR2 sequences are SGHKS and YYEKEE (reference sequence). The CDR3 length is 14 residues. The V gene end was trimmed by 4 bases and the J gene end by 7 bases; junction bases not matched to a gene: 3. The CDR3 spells CASSLGTGGEKLFF. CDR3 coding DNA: TGTGCCAGCAGCCTCGGGACAGGGGGTGAAAAACTGTTTTTT.

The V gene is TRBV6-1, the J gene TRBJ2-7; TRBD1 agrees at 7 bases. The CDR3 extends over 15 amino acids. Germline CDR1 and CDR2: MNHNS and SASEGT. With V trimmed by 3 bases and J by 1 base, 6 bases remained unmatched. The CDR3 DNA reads TGTGCCAGCAGTGACCCACAGGGGAATTCCTACGAGCAGTACTTC. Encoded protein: CASSDPQGNSYEQYF.

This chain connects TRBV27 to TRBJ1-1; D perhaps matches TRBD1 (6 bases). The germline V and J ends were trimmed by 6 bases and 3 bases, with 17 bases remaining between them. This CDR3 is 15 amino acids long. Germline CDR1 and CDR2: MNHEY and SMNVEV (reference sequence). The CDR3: CASRPQGGGDTEAFF. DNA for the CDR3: TGTGCCAGCAGGCCTCAAGGGGGAGGGGACACTGAAGCTTTCTTT.

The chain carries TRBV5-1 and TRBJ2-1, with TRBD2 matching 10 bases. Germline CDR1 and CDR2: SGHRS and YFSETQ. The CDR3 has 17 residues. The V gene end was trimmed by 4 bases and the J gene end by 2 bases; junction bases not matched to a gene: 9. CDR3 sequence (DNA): TGCGCCAGCAGCCTAGGACTACTAGCGGGGCCCTACAATGAGCAGTTCTTC. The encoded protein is CASSLGLLAGPYNEQFF.